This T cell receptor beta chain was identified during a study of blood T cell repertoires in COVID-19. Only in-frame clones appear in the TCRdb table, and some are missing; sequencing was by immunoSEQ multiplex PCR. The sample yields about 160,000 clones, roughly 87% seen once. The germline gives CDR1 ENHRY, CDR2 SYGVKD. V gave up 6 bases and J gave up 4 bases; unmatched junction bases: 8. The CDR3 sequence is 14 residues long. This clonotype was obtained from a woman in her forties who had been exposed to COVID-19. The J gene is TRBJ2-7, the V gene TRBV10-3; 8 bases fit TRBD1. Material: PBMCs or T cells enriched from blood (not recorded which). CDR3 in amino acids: CAIRPGQDSYEQYF. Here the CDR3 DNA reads TGTGCCATCAGGCCGGGACAGGATTCTTACGAGCAGTACTTC.